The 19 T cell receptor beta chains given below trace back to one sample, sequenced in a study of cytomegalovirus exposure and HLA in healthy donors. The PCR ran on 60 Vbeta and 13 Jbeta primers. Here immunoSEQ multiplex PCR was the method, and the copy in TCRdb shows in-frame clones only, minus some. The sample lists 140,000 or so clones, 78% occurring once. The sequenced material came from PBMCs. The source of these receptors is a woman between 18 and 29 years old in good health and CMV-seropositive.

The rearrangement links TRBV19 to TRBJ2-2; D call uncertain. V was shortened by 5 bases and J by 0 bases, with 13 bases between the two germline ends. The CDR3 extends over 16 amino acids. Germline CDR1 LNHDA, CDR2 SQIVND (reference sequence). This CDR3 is CASSRWAHSNTGELFF. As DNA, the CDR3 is TGTGCCAGTAGTCGTTGGGCCCATTCGAACACCGGGGAGCTGTTTTTT.

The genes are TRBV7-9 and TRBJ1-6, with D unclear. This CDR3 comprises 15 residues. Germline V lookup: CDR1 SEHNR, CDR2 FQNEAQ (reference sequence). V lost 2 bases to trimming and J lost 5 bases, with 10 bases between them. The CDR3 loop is CASSLIQVDNSPLHF. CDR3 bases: TGTGCCAGCAGCTTAATCCAGGTGGATAATTCACCCCTCCACTTT.

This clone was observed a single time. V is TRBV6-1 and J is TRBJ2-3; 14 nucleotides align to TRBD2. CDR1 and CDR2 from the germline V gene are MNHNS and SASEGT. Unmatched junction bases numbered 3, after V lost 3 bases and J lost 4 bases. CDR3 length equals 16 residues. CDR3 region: CASSEQGLAGADTQYF. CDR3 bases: TGTGCCAGCAGTGAGCAGGGACTAGCGGGGGCAGATACGCAGTATTTT.

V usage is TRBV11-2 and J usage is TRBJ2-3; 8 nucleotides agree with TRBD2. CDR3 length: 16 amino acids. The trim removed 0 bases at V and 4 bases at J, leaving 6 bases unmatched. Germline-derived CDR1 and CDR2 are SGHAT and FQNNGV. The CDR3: CASSLERGRGADTQYF. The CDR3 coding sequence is TGTGCCAGCAGCTTAGAACGGGGGCGGGGGGCAGATACGCAGTATTTT.

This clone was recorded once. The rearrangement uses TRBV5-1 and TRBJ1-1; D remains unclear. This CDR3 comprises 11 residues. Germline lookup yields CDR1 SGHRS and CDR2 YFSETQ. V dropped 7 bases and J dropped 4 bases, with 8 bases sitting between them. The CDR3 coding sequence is TGCGCCAGCCACTTCGGCACTGAAGCTTTCTTT. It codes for CASHFGTEAFF. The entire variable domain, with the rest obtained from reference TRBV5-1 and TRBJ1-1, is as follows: KAGVTQTPRYLIKTRGQQVTLSCSPISGHRSVSWYQQTPGQGLQFLFEYFSETQRNKGNFPGRFSGRQFSNSRSEMNVSTLELGDSALYLCASHFGTEAFFGQGTRLTVV.

CDR3 in DNA: TGTGCCAGCAGGGACGACAGGGGATCAACTATCAGGAACTATGGCTACACCTTC. Its translation: CASRDDRGSTIRNYGYTF. This sequence joins TRBV2 and TRBJ1-2; TRBD1 matches 8 bases. This CDR3 is 18 amino acids long. The J segment lost 2 bases and the V segment lost 6 bases, leaving 17 bases of the junction unmatched. Germline CDR1 and CDR2: SNHLY and FYNNEI.

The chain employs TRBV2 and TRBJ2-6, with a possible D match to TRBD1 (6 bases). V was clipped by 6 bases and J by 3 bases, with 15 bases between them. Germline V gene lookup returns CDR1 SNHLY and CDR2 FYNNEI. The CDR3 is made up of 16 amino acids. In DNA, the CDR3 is TGTGCCAGCAGACAAAGCAGGGGTGGTGGGGCCAACGTCCTGACTTTC. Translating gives CASRQSRGGGANVLTF.

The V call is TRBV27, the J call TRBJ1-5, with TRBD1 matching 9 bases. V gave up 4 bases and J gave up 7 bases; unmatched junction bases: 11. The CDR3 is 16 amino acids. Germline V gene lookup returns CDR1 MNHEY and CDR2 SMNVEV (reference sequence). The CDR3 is CASSSGTGRGRQPQHF. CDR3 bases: TGTGCCAGCAGTTCGGGGACAGGGAGGGGGCGACAGCCCCAGCATTTT.

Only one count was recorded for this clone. CDR3 sequence (DNA): TGCGCCAGCAGCGTGGACAGGGGTGACACTGAAGCTTTCTTT. Translating gives CASSVDRGDTEAFF. V is TRBV5-1 and J is TRBJ1-1; 9 nucleotides agree with TRBD1. The CDR3 consists of 14 residues. The trim removed 4 bases at V and 3 bases at J, leaving 4 bases unmatched. From germline, CDR1 is SGHRS and CDR2 YFSETQ. The entire variable domain, with the rest obtained from reference TRBV5-1 and TRBJ1-1, is as follows: KAGVTQTPRYLIKTRGQQVTLSCSPISGHRSVSWYQQTPGQGLQFLFEYFSETQRNKGNFPGRFSGRQFSNSRSEMNVSTLELGDSALYLCASSVDRGDTEAFFGQGTRLTVV.

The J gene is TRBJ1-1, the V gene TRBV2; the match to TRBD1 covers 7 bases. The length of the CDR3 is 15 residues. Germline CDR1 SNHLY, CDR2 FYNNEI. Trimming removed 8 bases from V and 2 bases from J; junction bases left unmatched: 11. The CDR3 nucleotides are TGTGCCAGCCTGATAAGGGACAGTACAAACACTGAAGCTTTCTTT. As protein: CASLIRDSTNTEAFF. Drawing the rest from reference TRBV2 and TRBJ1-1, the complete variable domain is EPEVTQTPSHQVTQMGQEVILRCVPISNHLYFYWYRQILGQKVEFLVSFYNNEISEKSEIFDDQFSVERPDGSNFTLKIRSTKLEDSAMYFCASLIRDSTNTEAFFGQGTRLTVV.

The CDR3 DNA is TGTGCCAGCAGCTTATTCACAGGGGATCAGACCCTCCACTTT. It specifies CASSLFTGDQTLHF. This chain links TRBV13 with TRBJ1-6; 7 bases are a match to TRBD1. V lost 2 bases and J lost 14; bases outside the gene matches: 9. The germline V gene has CDR1 PRHDT and CDR2 FYEKMQ (reference sequence). The CDR3 is 14 amino acids.

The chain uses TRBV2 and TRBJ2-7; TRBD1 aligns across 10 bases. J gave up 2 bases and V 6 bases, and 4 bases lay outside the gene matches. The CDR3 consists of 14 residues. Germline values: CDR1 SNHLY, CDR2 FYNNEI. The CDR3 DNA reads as TGTGCCAGCAGGCGACAGGGGGCAGCCTACGAGCAGTACTTC. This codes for CASRRQGAAYEQYF.

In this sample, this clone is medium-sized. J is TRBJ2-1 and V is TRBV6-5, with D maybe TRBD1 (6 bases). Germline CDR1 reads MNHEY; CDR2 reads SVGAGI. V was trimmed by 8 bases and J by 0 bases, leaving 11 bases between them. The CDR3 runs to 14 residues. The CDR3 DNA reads TGTGCCAGCGCCAACAGGGACTCCTACAATGAGCAGTTCTTC. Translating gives CASANRDSYNEQFF.

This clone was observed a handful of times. The CDR3 bases are TGTGCCAGCAGCTTACGAGGCGGGGAGCTGTTTTTT. Its translation: CASSLRGGELFF. The rearrangement joins TRBV7-2 to TRBJ2-2; D is unclear. CDR3 length equals 12 residues. In germline, CDR1 is SGHTA, CDR2 FQGNSA. V was shortened by 2 bases and J by 7 bases, with 5 bases between the two germline ends.

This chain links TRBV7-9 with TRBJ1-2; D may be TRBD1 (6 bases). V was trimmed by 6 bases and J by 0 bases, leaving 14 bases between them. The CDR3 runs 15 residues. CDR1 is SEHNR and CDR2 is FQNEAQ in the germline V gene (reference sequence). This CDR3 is CASRATGPPNYGYTF. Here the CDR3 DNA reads TGTGCCAGCAGGGCCACAGGGCCGCCTAACTATGGCTACACCTTC.

The CDR3 sequence is CASSLGSKETQYF. In DNA form, the CDR3 reads TGTGCCAGCAGCTTAGGGTCTAAAGAGACCCAGTACTTC. The chain couples TRBV11-3 to TRBJ2-5; D is unclear. CDR1 is SGHNT, CDR2 YENEEA, per germline. The CDR3 covers 13 residues. The ends were cut back, 1 base at V and 3 bases at J, with 6 bases in the middle.

The CDR3 loop reads CASSPLASGPSDTQYF. The DNA of the CDR3 is TGCGCCAGCAGCCCCCTAGCTAGCGGGCCCTCAGATACGCAGTATTTT. The chain combines TRBV4-1 with TRBJ2-3; 8 bases are a match to TRBD2. V was pared by 4 bases and J by 4 bases, with 10 bases of the junction left unmatched. CDR1 and CDR2 (germline): MGHRA, YSYEKL. The CDR3 spans 16 residues.

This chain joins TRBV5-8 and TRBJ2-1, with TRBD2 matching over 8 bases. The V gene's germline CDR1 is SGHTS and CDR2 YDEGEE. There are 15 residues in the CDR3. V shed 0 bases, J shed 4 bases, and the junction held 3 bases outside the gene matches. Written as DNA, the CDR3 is TGTGCCAGCAGCTTGGAGAGCGGGGGTTACAATGAGCAGTTCTTC. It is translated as CASSLESGGYNEQFF.

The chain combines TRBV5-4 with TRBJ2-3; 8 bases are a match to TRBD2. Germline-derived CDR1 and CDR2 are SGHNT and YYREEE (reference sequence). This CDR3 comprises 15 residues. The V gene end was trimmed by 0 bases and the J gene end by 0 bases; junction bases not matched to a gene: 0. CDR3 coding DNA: TGTGCCAGCAGCTTGGCGGGGGGGAGCACAGATACGCAGTATTTT. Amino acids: CASSLAGGSTDTQYF.